This T cell receptor beta chain was captured in a study of blood T cell repertoires in COVID-19. As for the study in general: The study drew acute and convalescent COVID-19 samples from the United States, Italy and Spain. T cells, B-cell-depleted T cells, or PBMCs supplied cDNA or gDNA.

Sequencing used immunoSEQ multiplex PCR; TCRdb keeps in-frame clones, though not all of them. The table lists about 6,400 clones, roughly 88% of them singletons. Germline CDR1 and CDR2: MDHEN and SYDVKM. V lost 6 bases to trimming and J lost 7 bases; unmatched junction nucleotides: 12. CDR3 size: 16 residues. Source material: peripheral blood. The sequence came from a human donor with active COVID-19. The donor label of this sample is uncertain. The rearrangement joins TRBV28 to TRBJ1-4; 9 positions agree with TRBD1. CDR3 loop: CASRETKGQGLEKLFF. The CDR3 DNA reads TGTGCCAGCAGAGAAACGAAGGGACAGGGCCTTGAAAAACTGTTTTTT.